This record covers a single TCR beta chain. The antigen is unknown. The entry originates in a study of blood T cells in healthy people across ages. Study-level points and caveats: Relative to aged donors, long-lived donors carried more naive CD4+ cells and displayed higher diversity.

Through a sample-barcoded 5' primer and a J-beta primer mix, a second PCR was run for 7 to 11 cycles. TCRdb reanalysed the 5' RACE reads using MiXCR and keeps one entry per CDR3 protein. The sample lists 1.5 million to 2 million distinct CDR3 sequences; 49% were seen once. In germline, CDR1 is LGHNA, CDR2 YNFKEQ. V was clipped by 0 bases and J by 8 bases, with 13 bases between them. The CDR3 spans 15 residues. Material: blood. This receptor was taken from a middle-aged woman in good health. The chain employs TRBV4-2 and TRBJ1-4; D might be TRBD1 (5 bases). The CDR3 here is CASSQEAGGREKLFF. The CDR3 DNA reads TGTGCCAGCAGCCAAGAGGCGGGGGGAAGGGAAAAACTGTTTTTT.